This T cell receptor (beta chain) was recovered during a study of T cell responses to AZD1222 COVID-19 vaccine. Study conclusions and caveats: Spike as a whole was targeted by vaccine-associated CD4 TCRs, dominant at 160-218 and 743-854. At study baseline, merely five or six AZD1222 recipients were seropositive.

This CDR3 comprises 14 residues. Germline V lookup: CDR1 SGHRS, CDR2 YFSETQ. The trim removed 7 bases at V and 3 bases at J, leaving 8 bases unmatched. Sequencing was performed with immunoSEQ multiplex PCR; in TCRdb, only in-frame clones are kept and a portion is missing. This table has some 190,000 clones, about 90% appearing once. Note on this clone: Its antigen is currently unknown.

The sequence derives from an adult who received the AZD1222 COVID-19 vaccine. V is TRBV5-1 and J is TRBJ2-5, with 8 bases that match TRBD2. The specimen was peripheral blood, collected 28 days after the second AZD1222 dose. The CDR3 reads CASPGGTRKETQYF. The CDR3 nucleotides are TGCGCCAGCCCGGGAGGGACTAGAAAAGAGACCCAGTACTTC.